A single sample is the source of the 2 T cell receptor beta chains below, sequenced in a study of blood T cell repertoires in COVID-19. TCRdb's copy holds only in-frame clones and misses some; the assay was immunoSEQ multiplex PCR. The table includes 230,000 or so clones, 80% to 85% detected once. Material: peripheral blood. Source of these receptors: a man aged 45-60 years with active or convalescent COVID-19.

The J gene is TRBJ2-7, the V gene TRBV7-8, with TRBD2 identical over 7 bases. J lost 0 bases, V lost 5 bases, and 10 bases had no gene match. Germline V CDR1 and CDR2: SGHVS, FQNEAQ. The CDR3 totals 16 residues. The CDR3 here is CASSSLGEGLSYEQYF. The DNA for the CDR3 is TGTGCCAGCAGCAGCTTGGGGGAGGGACTCTCCTACGAGCAGTACTTC.

The rearrangement uses TRBV5-4 and TRBJ1-2; perhaps TRBD1 as D (6 bases). Germline V lookup: CDR1 SGHNT, CDR2 YYREEE (reference sequence). Trimming took 4 bases from V and 7 from J, leaving 20 bases between them. CDR3 size: 15 residues. The CDR3 DNA reads TGTGCCAGCAGCCACCGCTCGGGGGGCGCGTCTGGCTACACCTTC. It specifies CASSHRSGGASGYTF.